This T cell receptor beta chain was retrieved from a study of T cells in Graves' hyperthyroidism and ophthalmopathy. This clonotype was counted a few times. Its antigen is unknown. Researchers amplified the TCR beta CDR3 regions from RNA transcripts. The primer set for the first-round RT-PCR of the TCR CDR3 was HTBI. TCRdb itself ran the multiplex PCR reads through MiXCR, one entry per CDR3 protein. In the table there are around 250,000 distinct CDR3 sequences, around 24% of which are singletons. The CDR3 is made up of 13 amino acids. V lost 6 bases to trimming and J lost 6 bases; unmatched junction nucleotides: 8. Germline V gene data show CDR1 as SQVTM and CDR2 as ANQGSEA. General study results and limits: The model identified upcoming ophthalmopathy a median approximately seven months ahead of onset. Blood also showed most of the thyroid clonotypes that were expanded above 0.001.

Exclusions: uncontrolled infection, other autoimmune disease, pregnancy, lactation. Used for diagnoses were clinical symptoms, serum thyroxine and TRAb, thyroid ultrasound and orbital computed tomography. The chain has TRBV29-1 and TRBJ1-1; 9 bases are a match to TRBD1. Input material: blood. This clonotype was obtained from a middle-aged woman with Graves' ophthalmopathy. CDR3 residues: CSVPGQGWSEAFF. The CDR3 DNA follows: TGCAGCGTGCCGGGACAGGGATGGTCTGAAGCTTTCTTT. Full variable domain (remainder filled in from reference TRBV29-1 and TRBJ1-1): SAVISQKPSRDICQRGTSLTIQCQVDSQVTMMFWYRQQPGQSLTLIATANQGSEATYESGFVIDKFPISRPNLTFSTLTVSNMSPEDSSIYLCSVPGQGWSEAFFGQGTRLTVV.